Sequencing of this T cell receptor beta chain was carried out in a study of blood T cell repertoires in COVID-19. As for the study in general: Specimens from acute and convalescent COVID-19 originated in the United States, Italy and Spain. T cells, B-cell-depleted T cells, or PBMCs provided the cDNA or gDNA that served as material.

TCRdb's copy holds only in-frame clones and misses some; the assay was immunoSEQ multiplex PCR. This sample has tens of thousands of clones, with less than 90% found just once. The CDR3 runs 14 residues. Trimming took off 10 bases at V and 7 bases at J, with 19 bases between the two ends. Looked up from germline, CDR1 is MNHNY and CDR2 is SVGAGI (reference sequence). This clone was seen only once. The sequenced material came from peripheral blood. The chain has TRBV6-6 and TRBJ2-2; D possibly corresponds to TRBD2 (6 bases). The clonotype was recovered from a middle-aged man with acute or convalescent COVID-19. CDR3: CATETGSRGGELFF. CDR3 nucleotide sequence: TGTGCCACCGAGACGGGATCGCGGGGCGGGGAGCTGTTTTTT.